In its sample, the clone carrying this T cell receptor (beta chain) was seen once. Its cognate antigen is unknown. This CDR3 is also generated by other DNA sequences in the sample. The CDR3 loop spans 14 amino acids. The germline V gene encodes CDR1 SGHRS and CDR2 YFSETQ. After removal of 0 bases from V and 5 bases from J, the junction contained 4 bases not matched to a gene. TCRdb's copy holds only in-frame clones and misses some; the assay was immunoSEQ multiplex PCR. The table shows tens of thousands of clones, with about 92% occurring only once. This sample stems from a study of neoadjuvant nivolumab and ipilimumab in lung cancer. Whole-study findings and limits: Blood richness before therapy tracked richness in tumors resected after neoadjuvant therapy.

The V gene is TRBV5-1, the J gene TRBJ2-5; 7 bases line up with TRBD1. The sample here was peripheral blood, taken after neoadjuvant nivolumab, alone or with ipilimumab, at or shortly before surgery. The TCR sequence derives from an adult with non-small cell lung cancer. Written as DNA, the CDR3 is TGCGCCAGCAGCTTGGCAGGGGGTCGGGAGACCCAGTACTTC. This codes for CASSLAGGRETQYF. The whole variable domain, filled in from reference TRBV5-1 and TRBJ2-5, reads KAGVTQTPRYLIKTRGQQVTLSCSPISGHRSVSWYQQTPGQGLQFLFEYFSETQRNKGNFPGRFSGRQFSNSRSEMNVSTLELGDSALYLCASSLAGGRETQYFGPGTRLLVL.